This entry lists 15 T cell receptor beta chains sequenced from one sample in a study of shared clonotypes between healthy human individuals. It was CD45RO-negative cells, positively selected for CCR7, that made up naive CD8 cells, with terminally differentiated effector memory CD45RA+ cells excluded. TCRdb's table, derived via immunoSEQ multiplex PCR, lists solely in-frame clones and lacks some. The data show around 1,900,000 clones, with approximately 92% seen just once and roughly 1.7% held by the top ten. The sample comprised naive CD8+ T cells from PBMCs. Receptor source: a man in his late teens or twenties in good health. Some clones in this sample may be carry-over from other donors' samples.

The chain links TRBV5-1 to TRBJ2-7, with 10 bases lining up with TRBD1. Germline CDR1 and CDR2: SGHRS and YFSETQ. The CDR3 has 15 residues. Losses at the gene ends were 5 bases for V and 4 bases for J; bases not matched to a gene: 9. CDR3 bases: TGCGCCAGCAGTTTCCGGGACAGGGGTATGTACGAGCAGTACTTC. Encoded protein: CASSFRDRGMYEQYF.

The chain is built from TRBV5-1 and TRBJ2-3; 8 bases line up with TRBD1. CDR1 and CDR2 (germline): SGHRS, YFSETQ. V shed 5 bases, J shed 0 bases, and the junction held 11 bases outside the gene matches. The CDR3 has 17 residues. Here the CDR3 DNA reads TGCGCCAGCAGTTTGACAGGGGCCCCTACTAGCACAGATACGCAGTATTTT. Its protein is CASSLTGAPTSTDTQYF.

As DNA, the CDR3 is TGTGCCAGCAGCTTGGACAGGGTTAGCTCCTACGAGCAGTACTTC. It is translated as CASSLDRVSSYEQYF. The chain has TRBV5-6 and TRBJ2-7, with D perhaps TRBD1 (6 bases). CDR3 size: 15 residues. Germline-derived CDR1 and CDR2 are SGHDT and YYEEEE. Trimming removed 0 bases at V and 0 bases at J, with 10 bases between. Filled out from reference TRBV5-6 and TRBJ2-7, the complete variable domain reads DAGVTQSPTHLIKTRGQQVTLRCSPKSGHDTVSWYQQALGQGPQFIFQYYEEEERQRGNFPDRFSGHQFPNYSSELNVNALLLGDSALYLCASSLDRVSSYEQYFGPGTRLTVT.

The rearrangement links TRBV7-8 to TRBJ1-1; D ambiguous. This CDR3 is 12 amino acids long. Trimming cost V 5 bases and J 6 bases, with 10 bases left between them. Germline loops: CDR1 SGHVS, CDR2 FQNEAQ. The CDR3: CASSPGYAEAFF. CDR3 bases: TGTGCCAGCAGCCCTGGGTATGCTGAAGCTTTCTTT.

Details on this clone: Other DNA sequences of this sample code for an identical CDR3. The CDR3: CASSPRGGAEAFF. The CDR3 nucleotides are TGTGCCAGCAGCCCCAGGGGAGGGGCTGAAGCTTTCTTT. The chain uses TRBV11-3 and TRBJ1-1; tentative D call: TRBD1 (6 bases). V gave up 5 bases and J gave up 6 bases, with 13 bases separating them. Germline assignment: CDR1 SGHNT and CDR2 YENEEA. This CDR3 region has 13 residues.

The CDR3 here is CASSPGTPATEQYF. The CDR3 region has the DNA TGTGCCAGCTCACCCGGGACACCGGCAACCGAGCAGTACTTC. This chain links TRBV18 with TRBJ2-7; D might be TRBD1 (6 bases). Germline-derived CDR1 and CDR2 are KGHSH and LQKENI. CDR3 length: 14 residues. Trimming stripped 3 bases from V and 6 bases from J, with 15 bases between.

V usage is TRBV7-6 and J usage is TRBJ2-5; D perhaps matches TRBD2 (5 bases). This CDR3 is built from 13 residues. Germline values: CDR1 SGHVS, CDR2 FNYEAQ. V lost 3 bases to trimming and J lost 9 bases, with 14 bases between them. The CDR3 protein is CASSFSGFWSQYF. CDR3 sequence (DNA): TGTGCCAGCAGCTTTTCGGGGTTTTGGTCCCAGTACTTC.

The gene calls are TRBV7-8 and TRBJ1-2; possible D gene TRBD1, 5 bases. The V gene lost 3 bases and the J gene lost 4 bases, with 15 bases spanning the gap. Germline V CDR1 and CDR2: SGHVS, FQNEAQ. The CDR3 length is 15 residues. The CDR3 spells CASSFLRGAIYGYTF. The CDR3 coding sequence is TGTGCCAGCAGCTTTCTGAGAGGGGCAATCTATGGCTACACCTTC. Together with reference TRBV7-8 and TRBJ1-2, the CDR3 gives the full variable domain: GAGVSQSPRYKVAKRGQDVALRCDPISGHVSLFWYQQALGQGPEFLTYFQNEAQLDKSGLPSDRFFAERPEGSVSTLKIQRTQQEDSAVYLCASSFLRGAIYGYTFGSGTRLTVV.

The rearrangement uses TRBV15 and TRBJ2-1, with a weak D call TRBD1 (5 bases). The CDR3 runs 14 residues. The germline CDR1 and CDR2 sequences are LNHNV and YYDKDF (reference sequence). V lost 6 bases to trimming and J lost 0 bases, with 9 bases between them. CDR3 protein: CATSARVSYNEQFF. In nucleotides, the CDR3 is TGTGCCACCAGTGCCAGGGTCTCCTACAATGAGCAGTTCTTC.

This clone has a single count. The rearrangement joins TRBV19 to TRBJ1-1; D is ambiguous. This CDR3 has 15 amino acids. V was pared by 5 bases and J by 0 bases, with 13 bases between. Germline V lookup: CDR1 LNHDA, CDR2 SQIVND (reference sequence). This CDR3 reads CASSPRSWVNTEAFF. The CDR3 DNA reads TGTGCCAGTAGTCCCCGGTCATGGGTGAACACTGAAGCTTTCTTT.

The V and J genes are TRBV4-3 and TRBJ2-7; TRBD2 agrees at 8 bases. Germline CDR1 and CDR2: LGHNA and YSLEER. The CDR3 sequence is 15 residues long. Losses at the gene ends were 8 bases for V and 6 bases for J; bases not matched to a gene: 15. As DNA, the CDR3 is TGCGCCAGCGCACCTAAATCGGGAGGGTCGGCCGAGCAGTACTTC. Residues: CASAPKSGGSAEQYF.

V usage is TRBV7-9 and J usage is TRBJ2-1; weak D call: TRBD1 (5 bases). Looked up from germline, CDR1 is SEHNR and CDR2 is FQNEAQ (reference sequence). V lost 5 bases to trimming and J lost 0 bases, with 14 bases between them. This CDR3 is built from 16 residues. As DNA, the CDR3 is TGTGCCAGCAGCGCCGCAGGGTTAAGCTCCTACAATGAGCAGTTCTTC. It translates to CASSAAGLSSYNEQFF.

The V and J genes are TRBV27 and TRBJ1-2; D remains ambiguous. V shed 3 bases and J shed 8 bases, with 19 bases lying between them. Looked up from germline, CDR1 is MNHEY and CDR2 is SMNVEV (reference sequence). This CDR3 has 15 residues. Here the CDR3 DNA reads TGTGCCAGCAGTTTCGTTGCCAGCGACCTTGGGGGCTACACCTTC. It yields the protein CASSFVASDLGGYTF.

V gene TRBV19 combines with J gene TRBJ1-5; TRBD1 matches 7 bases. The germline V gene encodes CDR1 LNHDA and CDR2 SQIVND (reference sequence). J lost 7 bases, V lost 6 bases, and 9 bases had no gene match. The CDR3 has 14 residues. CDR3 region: CASRNYETGQPQHF. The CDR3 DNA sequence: TGTGCCAGTAGAAACTACGAGACAGGGCAGCCCCAGCATTTT.

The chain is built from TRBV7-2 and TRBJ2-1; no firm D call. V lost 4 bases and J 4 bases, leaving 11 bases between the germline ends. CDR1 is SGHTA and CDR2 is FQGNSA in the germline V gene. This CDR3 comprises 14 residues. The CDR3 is CASSSRVTYNEQFF. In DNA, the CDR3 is TGTGCCAGCAGCTCTCGGGTTACGTACAATGAGCAGTTCTTC.